This entry describes one T cell receptor (beta chain). The data were taken from a study of T cell changes during pregnancy in multiple sclerosis. Only in-frame clones appear in the TCRdb table, and some are missing; sequencing was by immunoSEQ multiplex PCR. In the table there are about 59,000 clones, 93% of which are singletons. The V gene's germline CDR1 is SGHTA and CDR2 FQGNSA. J gave up 0 bases and V 4 bases, and 6 bases lay outside the gene matches. The CDR3 has 17 amino acids. Sample: CD8+ T cells from peripheral blood mononuclear cells, taken in the third trimester of pregnancy. V and J are TRBV7-2 and TRBJ2-7, with 13 bases matching TRBD2. The origin of this receptor is a female donor with multiple sclerosis, enrolled in a pregnancy study. CDR3 DNA: TGTGCCAGCAGCTCCCAGGGACTAGCGGGAAGCTCCTACGAGCAGTACTTC. Protein: CASSSQGLAGSSYEQYF.